This T cell receptor beta chain comes out of a study of Ad26.COV2.S vaccination and SARS-CoV-2 variants. This table comes from immunoSEQ multiplex PCR, and its TCRdb copy is limited to in-frame clones, with some not included. The sample includes about 140,000 clones, 75% to 90% of them seen just once. The CDR3 extends over 17 amino acids. CDR1 is SGHDN, CDR2 FVKESK, per germline. The V gene end was trimmed by 1 base and the J gene end by 3 bases; junction bases not matched to a gene: 10. This sequence originates from a human donor who had recovered from COVID-19. The sequenced sample was peripheral blood, obtained after recovery from COVID-19. The chain joins TRBV14 to TRBJ2-7; 9 bases map to TRBD1. In DNA form, the CDR3 reads TGTGCCAGCAGCCAAGGTTGGGGACAGGGATGGCTCTACGAGCAGTACTTC. Amino acid sequence: CASSQGWGQGWLYEQYF. Full variable domain (remainder filled in from reference TRBV14 and TRBJ2-7): EAGVTQFPSHSVIEKGQTVTLRCDPISGHDNLYWYRRVMGKEIKFLLHFVKESKQDESGMPNNRFLAERTGGTYSTLKVQPAELEDSGVYFCASSQGWGQGWLYEQYFGPGTRLTVT.